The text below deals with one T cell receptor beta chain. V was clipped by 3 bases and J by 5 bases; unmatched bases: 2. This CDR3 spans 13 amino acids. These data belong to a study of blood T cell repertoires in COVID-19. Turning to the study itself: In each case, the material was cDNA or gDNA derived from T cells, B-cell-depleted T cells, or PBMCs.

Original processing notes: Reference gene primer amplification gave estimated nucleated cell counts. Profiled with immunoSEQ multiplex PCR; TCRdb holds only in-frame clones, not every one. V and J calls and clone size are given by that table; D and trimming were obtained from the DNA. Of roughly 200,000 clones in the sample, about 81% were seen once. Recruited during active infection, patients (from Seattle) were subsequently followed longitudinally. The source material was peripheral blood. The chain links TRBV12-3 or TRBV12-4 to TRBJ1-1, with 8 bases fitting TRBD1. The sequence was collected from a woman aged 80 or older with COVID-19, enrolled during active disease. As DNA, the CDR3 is TGTGCCAGCAGTTTTCAGGGGGCAACTGAAGCTTTCTTT. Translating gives CASSFQGATEAFF.